A selection of T cell receptor beta chains follows, all from one sample in a study of T cell repertoires in ileal Crohn's disease. Using immunoSEQ multiplex PCR, the repertoire was profiled, and TCRdb retains in-frame clones only, with some absent. The sample lists approximately 15,000 clones; around three quarters were seen once. Sequenced material: ileal tissue. Receptors were obtained from an adult with Crohn's disease. The CDR3 runs from the conserved cysteine through the conserved F or W. D genes are given only for firm matches. The listing skips clone size in some rows; elsewhere it reads once, few, many or a size class.

abundance: NA
d_gene: NA
j_gene: TRBJ1-2
v_gene: TRBV28
CDR3aa: CASTLAGFNYGYTF
CDR3nt: TGTGCCAGCACCTTGGCAGGGTTTAACTATGGCTACACCTTC

abundance: NA
d_gene: TRBD2
j_gene: TRBJ2-1
v_gene: TRBV10-3
CDR3aa: CAIRVSGSSSEQFF
CDR3nt: TGTGCCATCAGGGTCAGCGGGAGTTCGAGTGAGCAGTTCTTC

abundance: NA
d_gene: NA
j_gene: TRBJ1-4
v_gene: TRBV5-6
CDR3aa: CASSLTLMGSSEKLFF
CDR3nt: TGTGCCAGCAGCCTAACGTTAATGGGTAGCTCTGAAAAACTGTTTTTT

abundance: NA
d_gene: NA
j_gene: TRBJ1-1
v_gene: TRBV7-9
CDR3aa: CASSLGGEAFF
CDR3nt: TGTGCCAGCAGCTTGGGAGGTGAAGCTTTCTTT

abundance: NA
d_gene: TRBD1
j_gene: TRBJ2-1
v_gene: TRBV10-2
CDR3aa: CASSAGTGDLFF
CDR3nt: TGCGCCAGCAGTGCCGGGACAGGGGATTTGTTCTTC

abundance: NA
d_gene: TRBD1
j_gene: TRBJ1-1
v_gene: TRBV5-1
CDR3aa: CASGPGTGYEAFF
CDR3nt: TGCGCCAGCGGCCCCGGGACAGGGTACGAAGCTTTCTTT

abundance: NA
d_gene: NA
j_gene: TRBJ1-1
v_gene: TRBV11-2
CDR3aa: CASSTADAGLEAFF
CDR3nt: TGTGCCAGCAGCACGGCGGACGCGGGGCTTGAAGCTTTCTTT

abundance: NA
d_gene: NA
j_gene: TRBJ1-1
v_gene: TRBV5-6
CDR3aa: CASSLLDTEAFF
CDR3nt: TGTGCCAGCAGCTTGTTAGACACTGAAGCTTTCTTT

abundance: NA
d_gene: NA
j_gene: TRBJ1-1
v_gene: TRBV11-2
CDR3aa: CASSLEGFTTEAFF
CDR3nt: TGTGCCAGCAGCTTGGAGGGTTTCACCACTGAAGCTTTCTTT

abundance: once
d_gene: TRBD1
j_gene: TRBJ1-2
v_gene: TRBV14
CDR3aa: CASSPRTGVTYGYTF
CDR3nt: TGTGCCAGCAGCCCCAGGACAGGGGTTACCTATGGCTACACCTTC

abundance: NA
d_gene: TRBD1
j_gene: TRBJ1-2
v_gene: TRBV6-6
CDR3aa: CASRTQGDYGYTF
CDR3nt: TGTGCCAGCAGAACTCAGGGGGACTATGGCTACACCTTC

abundance: NA
d_gene: NA
j_gene: TRBJ2-6
v_gene: TRBV5-4
CDR3aa: CASSPLSSGANVLTF
CDR3nt: TGTGCCAGCAGCCCTCTCAGCTCTGGGGCCAACGTCCTGACTTTC

abundance: NA
d_gene: TRBD1
j_gene: TRBJ1-1
v_gene: TRBV27
CDR3aa: CASSLNRGITEAFF
CDR3nt: TGTGCCAGCAGTTTAAACAGGGGTATCACTGAAGCTTTCTTT

abundance: NA
d_gene: NA
j_gene: TRBJ2-2
v_gene: TRBV5-4
CDR3aa: CASNHRSTGELFF
CDR3nt: TGTGCCAGCAACCATCGGAGTACCGGGGAGCTGTTTTTT

abundance: NA
d_gene: TRBD1
j_gene: TRBJ1-4
v_gene: TRBV5-4
CDR3aa: CASSFPTGGDEKLFF
CDR3nt: TGTGCCAGCAGCTTCCCCACAGGGGGGGATGAAAAACTGTTTTTT